One and the same sample provided the 28 T cell receptor beta chains below, sequenced in a study of beta chain features in type 1 diabetes. Reverse transcription of all isolated RNA meant that expressed TCRB transcripts were sequenced. The assay was immunoSEQ multiplex PCR, and TCRdb's table has in-frame clones only and misses some. Counted here are just over 450,000 clones, 30% occurring once; the ten biggest clones make up around 0.065%. The sequencing input was naive CD4+ T cells from blood. All receptors derive from a man younger than 35 in good health.

This clone occurred a few times. The V gene is TRBV7-2, the J gene TRBJ2-3; 8 bases line up with TRBD2. Per germline, CDR1 SGHTA and CDR2 FQGNSA. After removal of 5 bases from V and 9 bases from J, the junction contained 10 bases not matched to a gene. The CDR3 has 14 residues. The CDR3 DNA reads as TGTGCCAGCAGCCCACGGGAGGGCTCCGGAACGCAGTATTTT. Encoded protein: CASSPREGSGTQYF.

The chain joins TRBV25-1 to TRBJ2-2, with D maybe TRBD1 (6 bases). Germline CDR1 is MGHDK and CDR2 is SYGVNS. The CDR3 spans 18 residues. V was clipped by 1 base and J by 4 bases, with 19 bases between them. DNA for the CDR3: TGTGCCAGCAGTGAATTGGAGGCCGGGACACTGGGCACCGGGGAGCTGTTTTTT. This gives the protein CASSELEAGTLGTGELFF.

The chain links TRBV9 to TRBJ2-5, with a weak D call TRBD1 (6 bases). Germline CDR1 and CDR2: SGDLS and YYNGEE. The CDR3 runs to 14 residues. Trimming left V 0 bases short and J 3 bases short, with 9 bases between. The CDR3 loop reads CASSVGPGEETQYF. CDR3 DNA: TGTGCCAGCAGCGTAGGCCCAGGGGAAGAGACCCAGTACTTC.

This chain uses TRBV4-2 with TRBJ2-1; 7 bases align to TRBD2. The CDR3 is 16 amino acids. Germline CDR1 and CDR2: LGHNA and YNFKEQ. V dropped 0 bases and J dropped 6; count of bases not matched to a gene: 8. Written as DNA, the CDR3 is TGTGCCAGCAGCCAAGAGTCCCAGCGGGACGTCAATGAGCAGTTCTTC. As protein: CASSQESQRDVNEQFF.

This clone was seen more than once but under ten times. The V gene is TRBV30, the J gene TRBJ2-7, with a tentative D call TRBD1 (7 bases). Germline V gene lookup returns CDR1 GTSNPN and CDR2 SVGIG (reference sequence). Between the trimmed V and J ends, which lost 1 base and 2 bases, there was a span of 12 bases. The CDR3 consists of 14 residues. CDR3 loop: CAWSAAGGPYEQYF. CDR3 DNA: TGTGCCTGGAGTGCCGCAGGGGGGCCCTACGAGCAGTACTTC. The variable domain in full, with the rest retrieved from reference TRBV30 and TRBJ2-7, is SQTIHQWPATLVQPVGSPLSLECTVEGTSNPNLYWYRQAAGRGLQLLFYSVGIGQISSEVPQNLSASRPQDRQFILSSKKLLLSDSGFYLCAWSAAGGPYEQYFGPGTRLTVT.

This clone came up a few times. The chain joins TRBV4-1 to TRBJ2-3, with TRBD2 identical over 9 bases. CDR3 length: 17 amino acids. Germline assignment: CDR1 MGHRA and CDR2 YSYEKL. V was clipped by 1 base and J by 3 bases; unmatched bases: 8. For the CDR3, the DNA is TGCGCCAGCAGCCAAGTTGGGGCGGGAGGGCCAACAGATACGCAGTATTTT. Translating gives CASSQVGAGGPTDTQYF.

The gene calls are TRBV9 and TRBJ2-1; D is undetermined. V dropped 2 bases and J dropped 0 bases, with 9 bases sitting between them. This CDR3 region has 15 residues. The germline gives CDR1 SGDLS, CDR2 YYNGEE. The CDR3, as DNA: TGTGCCAGCAGCGTCAGAGGCAGCTCCTACAATGAGCAGTTCTTC. Protein product: CASSVRGSSYNEQFF.

V usage is TRBV29-1 and J usage is TRBJ2-3; D could derive from TRBD1 or TRBD2 (7 bases each). Trimming took off 6 bases at V and 2 bases at J, with 18 bases between the two ends. Germline V gene lookup returns CDR1 SQVTM and CDR2 ANQGSEA. The CDR3 totals 15 residues. CDR3 nucleotide sequence: TGCAGCGTGAAGGGGGCTAGCGGACCCACAGATACGCAGTATTTT. As protein: CSVKGASGPTDTQYF.

This chain links TRBV30 with TRBJ2-1, with D possibly TRBD2 on 6 matching bases. Trimming left V 2 bases short and J 6 bases short, with 11 bases between. Germline V gene lookup returns CDR1 GTSNPN and CDR2 SVGIG (reference sequence). This CDR3 is 13 amino acids long. CDR3 sequence reads: CAWSNGRANEQFF. DNA of the CDR3: TGTGCCTGGAGTAACGGGAGAGCCAATGAGCAGTTCTTC.

This chain links TRBV11-2 with TRBJ2-5, with 7 bases fitting TRBD1. The CDR3 sequence is 14 residues long. Germline CDR1 and CDR2: SGHAT and FQNNGV. With V trimmed by 6 bases and J by 7 bases, 11 bases remained unmatched. The DNA of the CDR3 is TGTGCCAGCAGTTTTACAGGGGTCCAGGGGACCCAGTACTTC. Protein sequence: CASSFTGVQGTQYF.

This chain links TRBV6-6 with TRBJ2-1, with D unclear. The CDR3 extends over 15 amino acids. Looked up from germline, CDR1 is MNHNY and CDR2 is SVGAGI (reference sequence). V shed 0 bases and J shed 3 bases, with 9 bases lying between them. As DNA, the CDR3 is TGTGCCAGCAGTTACTCGGGCCCGAACTACAATGAGCAGTTCTTC. Residues: CASSYSGPNYNEQFF.

About this clone: At the DNA level, this CDR3 is encoded by other sequences in the same sample as well. This chain uses TRBV20-1 with TRBJ2-7; D unclear. Germline loops: CDR1 DFQATT, CDR2 SNEGSKA (reference sequence). Trimming left V 1 base short and J 4 bases short, with 5 bases between. The CDR3 runs 11 residues. The CDR3 nucleotides are TGCAGTGCTAGAGTCCAATACGAGCAGTACTTC. It is translated as CSARVQYEQYF.

A few counts support this clone. The chain joins TRBV29-1 to TRBJ2-3; 8 bases align to TRBD2. Germline CDR1 and CDR2: SQVTM and ANQGSEA. The CDR3 spans 12 residues. V shed 6 bases and J 5 bases; nucleotides not matched to a gene: 4. CDR3 protein: CSVAAGGDTQYF. The CDR3 coding sequence is TGCAGCGTCGCCGCGGGAGGAGATACGCAGTATTTT.

V gene TRBV25-1 combines with J gene TRBJ2-1; the match to TRBD2 covers 16 bases. The CDR3 runs 17 residues. V shed 7 bases, J shed 9 bases, and the junction held 12 bases outside the gene matches. Germline V gene data show CDR1 as MGHDK and CDR2 as SYGVNS. The chain's CDR3 is CASTRQGLAGGRSEQFF. CDR3 nucleotide sequence: TGTGCCAGCACCCGACAGGGACTAGCGGGAGGGAGGAGTGAGCAGTTCTTC.

The rearrangement uses TRBV10-3 and TRBJ1-1; 7 positions match TRBD1. CDR3 length equals 13 residues. CDR1 and CDR2 (germline): ENHRY, SYGVKD. V dropped 10 bases and J dropped 1; count of bases not matched to a gene: 6. In DNA form, the CDR3 reads TGTGCCAGCCGGGGACAGCAGAACACTGAAGCTTTCTTT. Protein: CASRGQQNTEAFF.

The rearrangement links TRBV7-9 to TRBJ2-7; TRBD1 aligns across 8 bases. Germline CDR1 reads SEHNR; CDR2 reads FQNEAQ (reference sequence). Germline trimming cut 5 bases from V and 3 bases from J; bases unmatched to any gene: 6. The CDR3 is made up of 14 amino acids. Here the CDR3 DNA reads TGTGCCAGCAGCATAAGGGACAGGAGCTACGAGCAGTACTTC. This codes for CASSIRDRSYEQYF. Full variable domain (remainder filled in from reference TRBV7-9 and TRBJ2-7): DTGVSQNPRHKITKRGQNVTFRCDPISEHNRLYWYRQTLGQGPEFLTYFQNEAQLEKSRLLSDRFSAERPKGSFSTLEIQRTEQGDSAMYLCASSIRDRSYEQYFGPGTRLTVT.

This clone was recorded a few times. The sample has other DNA sequences that encode this CDR3 too. The rearrangement links TRBV5-1 to TRBJ1-1; D might be TRBD1 (6 bases). Germline V gene data show CDR1 as SGHRS and CDR2 as YFSETQ. V dropped 4 bases and J dropped 1 base, with 8 bases sitting between them. The CDR3 totals 13 residues. This CDR3 is CASSPGQNTEAFF. The CDR3 DNA reads TGCGCCAGCAGCCCGGGACAGAACACTGAAGCTTTCTTT.

V usage is TRBV19 and J usage is TRBJ2-2, with a tentative D call TRBD1 (6 bases). V shed 5 bases and J shed 3 bases, with 13 bases lying between them. The CDR3 contains 15 residues. Germline lookup yields CDR1 LNHDA and CDR2 SQIVND (reference sequence). CDR3 sequence reads: CASSWGQADTGELFF. CDR3 nucleotides: TGTGCCAGTAGTTGGGGGCAGGCGGACACCGGGGAGCTGTTTTTT.

The DNA of the CDR3 is TGTGCCAGCAGACAAGACATTTTACTAGACAGTTCCTACGAGCAGTACTTC. It translates to CASRQDILLDSSYEQYF. The chain carries TRBV11-2 and TRBJ2-7; D may match TRBD1 or TRBD2 (5 bases each). Between the trimmed V and J ends, which lost 6 bases and 1 base, there was a span of 22 bases. The germline gives CDR1 SGHAT, CDR2 FQNNGV. The CDR3 is 17 residues long.

Only a few counts were recorded for this clone. The chain recombines TRBV7-9 with TRBJ2-4, with D possibly being TRBD1 (5 bases). Germline values: CDR1 SEHNR, CDR2 FQNEAQ (reference sequence). The CDR3 consists of 17 residues. The V gene lost 2 bases and the J gene lost 8 bases, with 22 bases spanning the gap. The CDR3 protein is CASSLNVALVGADIQYF. CDR3 DNA: TGTGCCAGCAGCTTAAATGTCGCTTTGGTTGGGGCGGACATTCAGTACTTC.

The chain combines TRBV5-1 with TRBJ1-1; 7 bases line up with TRBD1. This CDR3 comprises 15 residues. Germline-derived CDR1 and CDR2 are SGHRS and YFSETQ. V was pared by 1 base and J by 3 bases, with 6 bases of the junction left unmatched. CDR3 residues: CASSLSPGGDTEAFF. The DNA for the CDR3 is TGCGCCAGCAGCTTGTCCCCAGGGGGAGACACTGAAGCTTTCTTT. The full variable domain, in which reference TRBV5-1 and TRBJ1-1 provide the parts outside the CDR3, is KAGVTQTPRYLIKTRGQQVTLSCSPISGHRSVSWYQQTPGQGLQFLFEYFSETQRNKGNFPGRFSGRQFSNSRSEMNVSTLELGDSALYLCASSLSPGGDTEAFFGQGTRLTVV.

This chain joins TRBV28 and TRBJ1-2; D is unclear. Germline V gene lookup returns CDR1 MDHEN and CDR2 SYDVKM. This CDR3 is 12 amino acids long. V lost 7 bases, J lost 4 bases, and 10 bases lay in between. As DNA, the CDR3 is TGTGCCAGCAACACGCGAGGCTATGGCTACACCTTC. Translating it yields CASNTRGYGYTF.

In this sample, this clone turned up a few times. The J gene is TRBJ2-3, the V gene TRBV30; 8 nucleotides line up with TRBD1. The CDR3 spans 15 residues. Germline trimming cut 3 bases from V and 2 bases from J; bases unmatched to any gene: 7. Germline CDR1 GTSNPN, CDR2 SVGIG (reference sequence). The CDR3 DNA reads TGTGCCTGGAGCCCGGGACAGGTGTACACAGATACGCAGTATTTT. It encodes CAWSPGQVYTDTQYF.

This clone occurred once. This rearrangement joins TRBV7-9 to TRBJ2-1; 9 positions agree with TRBD1. Losses at the gene ends were 4 bases for V and 4 bases for J; bases not matched to a gene: 2. Germline CDR1 is SEHNR and CDR2 is FQNEAQ (reference sequence). This CDR3 is 14 amino acids long. CDR3 in amino acids: CASSWGQGYNEQFF. CDR3 coding DNA: TGTGCCAGCAGCTGGGGACAGGGTTACAATGAGCAGTTCTTC.

This clone was seen only a few times. J is TRBJ2-3 and V is TRBV30, with D possibly being TRBD2 (5 bases). V dropped 2 bases and J dropped 7 bases, with 7 bases sitting between them. The CDR3 has 11 amino acids. CDR1 GTSNPN and CDR2 SVGIG come from the germline V gene (reference sequence). CDR3 sequence: CAWSRGNTQYF. CDR3 DNA: TGTGCCTGGAGTAGAGGGAATACGCAGTATTTT.

This rearrangement joins TRBV9 to TRBJ1-1, with a possible D match to TRBD1 (5 bases). Germline values: CDR1 SGDLS, CDR2 YYNGEE. The CDR3 runs 14 residues. The V and J ends lost 3 bases and 10 bases respectively, with 19 bases between them. The CDR3 region is CASSAPGLPVGAFF. The CDR3 nucleotides are TGTGCCAGCAGCGCCCCGGGACTCCCTGTGGGAGCTTTCTTT. The full variable domain, in which reference TRBV9 and TRBJ1-1 provide the parts outside the CDR3, is DSGVTQTPKHLITATGQRVTLRCSPRSGDLSVYWYQQSLDQGLQFLIQYYNGEERAKGNILERFSAQQFPDLHSELNLSSLELGDSALYFCASSAPGLPVGAFFGQGTRLTVV.

This chain uses TRBV2 with TRBJ2-1, with 12 bases that match TRBD2. Germline V CDR1 and CDR2: SNHLY, FYNNEI. V dropped 4 bases and J dropped 4; count of bases not matched to a gene: 2. This CDR3 has 15 amino acids. The CDR3 region has the DNA TGTGCCAGCAGTGTTGGACTAGCGGGATACAATGAGCAGTTCTTC. It translates to CASSVGLAGYNEQFF.

CDR3 amino acids: CSVRRGDYEQYF. The CDR3 DNA is TGCAGCGTTCGGAGGGGGGACTACGAGCAGTACTTC. The rearrangement uses TRBV29-1 and TRBJ2-7; D tentatively fits TRBD1 or TRBD2 (6 bases each). Trimming shortened V by 5 bases and J by 3 bases, and 11 bases separated the two germline ends. Germline V gene sequence: CDR1 SQVTM, CDR2 ANQGSEA. The CDR3 has 12 residues.